The TCR beta chain described here comes from a study of monozygotic twins with inflammatory bowel disease (dated by TCRdb to the late 2010s). For context, the study as a whole: The full study comprised some 30 monozygotic twin pairs: nine German pairs (four IBD-concordant, five IBD-discordant) and 19 IBD-discordant Danish pairs. The search for disease-associated traits relied mainly on comparing, within discordant pairs, IBD patients with their genetically identical healthy co-twins. Each individual had, on average, about 151 000 unique TCRalpha sequences and 181 000 unique TCRbeta sequences available for analysis.

From each donor, an approximately 2.5 ml peripheral blood sample was drawn into PAXgene tubes and stored at -80 degrees C. Without any T cell sorting, total RNA was extracted from whole blood using the PAXgene blood miRNA kit on an automated QIAcube. Peripheral blood from monozygotic twin pairs concordant or discordant for inflammatory bowel disease was subjected to deep TCRalpha and TCRbeta repertoire profiling with unique molecular barcoding. Smoking habits were recorded for all twin pairs, and each individual was classified as a current, former or never smoker. Turning to this clonotype: What this receptor recognizes is not known.

The library was generated by 5' RACE. Preparation of each TCR library used roughly 3,300 ng of total RNA. For each sample, cDNA synthesis was carried out in eight separate reactions using SMARTScribe reverse transcriptase. During cDNA synthesis, template switching was used to introduce unique molecular identifiers that contained a 6-nucleotide sample barcode. Amplification of TCRalpha and TCRbeta cDNA involved two nested PCRs of 16 and 9 cycles, and each PCR was followed by bead purification. Before amplification, the cDNA was treated with uracil DNA-glycosylase and purified using the QIAquick PCR purification kit. In the second PCR, Illumina TruSeq-compatible adapters and sample-specific barcodes were added. TapeStation and Qubit were used to check library quality and concentration, and roughly 4.6 ng of each library was pooled. Pooled libraries were sequenced on an Illumina HiSeq2500 single-index Rapid Run with 2 x 100 bp reads and custom sequencing primers. Per the original workflow: MiGEC version 1.2.6 was used for UMI-based consensus assembly to correct PCR and sequencing errors. MiXCR version 2.1.1 was used to carry out V(D)J alignment, clonotype assembly and CDR3 extraction. To normalise gene usage, clonotype sharing and MAIT/NKT TCR abundance, the top 1000, 10 000 and 20 000 clonotypes in each sample were analysed. After downsampling to 27 000 UMIs, diversity was calculated as the inverse Simpson index using the vegan R package. Statistical testing used paired Mann-Whitney U tests on the discordant twin pairs and applied Benjamini-Hochberg correction for multiple testing. TCRdb reprocessed the sequencing reads and holds a single record per CDR3 protein sequence, with no DNA. The authors' filters were not applied to this entry. This sample's table carries about 130,000 distinct CDR3 sequences. Clones ranked in the top ten supply around 1.3% of the sample.

The CDR3 contains 15 residues, cysteine and phenylalanine counted. The coding DNA is unavailable. The CDR1 and CDR2 encoded by the germline V gene are SGHTA and FQGTGA. What the research found in general, with its limitations: A decrease in TCRbeta repertoire diversity, as measured by inverse Simpson index, was observed in IBD patients compared with their healthy co-twins. IBD patients shared fewer clonotypes with other individuals than healthy twins did, most markedly in patients showing signs of disease activity. Concordant and discordant twins showed no difference in repertoire similarity, possibly because of limited statistical power. The results gave no support for a single strong signal or clonotype linked to IBD. Different T cell subtypes could not be distinguished in the analysis. Background noise and inter-individual variability may have been introduced into the repertoires by the differing immunosuppressive treatments among patients.

Sequenced material: blood. This clonotype was obtained from a human donor with ulcerative colitis or Crohn's disease, or a healthy co-twin of an affected twin (not recorded which). The sequence joins TRBV7-3 to TRBJ2-1; the D call of TRBD2 rests on TCRdb alone, since no DNA is present to check it. CDR3 protein: CASSLRGLGAVEQFF.